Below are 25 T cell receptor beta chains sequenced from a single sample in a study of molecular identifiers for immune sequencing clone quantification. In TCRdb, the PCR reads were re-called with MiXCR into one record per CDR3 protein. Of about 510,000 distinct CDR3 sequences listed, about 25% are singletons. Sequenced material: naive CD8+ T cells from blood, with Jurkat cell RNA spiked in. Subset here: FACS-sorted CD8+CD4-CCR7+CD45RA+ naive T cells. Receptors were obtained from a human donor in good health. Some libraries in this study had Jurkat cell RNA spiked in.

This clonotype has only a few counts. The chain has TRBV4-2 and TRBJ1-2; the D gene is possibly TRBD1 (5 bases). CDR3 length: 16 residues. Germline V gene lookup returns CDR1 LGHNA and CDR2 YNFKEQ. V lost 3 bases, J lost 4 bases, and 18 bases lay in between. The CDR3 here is CASSHEAGDPAYGYTF. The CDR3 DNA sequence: TGTGCCAGCAGCCATGAGGCGGGGGACCCGGCCTATGGCTACACCTTC.

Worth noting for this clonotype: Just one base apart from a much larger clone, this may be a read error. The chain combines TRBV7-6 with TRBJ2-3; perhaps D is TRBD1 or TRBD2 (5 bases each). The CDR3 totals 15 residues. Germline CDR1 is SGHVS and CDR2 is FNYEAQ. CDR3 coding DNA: TGTGCCAGCAGCTTAGGAGGGGTGAGCACAGGTACGCAGTATTTT. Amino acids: CASSLGGVSTGTQYF.

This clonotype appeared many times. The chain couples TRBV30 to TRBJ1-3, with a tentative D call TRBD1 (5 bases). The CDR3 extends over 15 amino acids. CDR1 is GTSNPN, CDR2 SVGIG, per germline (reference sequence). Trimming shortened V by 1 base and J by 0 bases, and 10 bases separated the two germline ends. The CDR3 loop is CAWSGGTDSGNTIYF. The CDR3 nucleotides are TGTGCCTGGAGTGGCGGGACGGACTCTGGAAACACCATATATTTT.

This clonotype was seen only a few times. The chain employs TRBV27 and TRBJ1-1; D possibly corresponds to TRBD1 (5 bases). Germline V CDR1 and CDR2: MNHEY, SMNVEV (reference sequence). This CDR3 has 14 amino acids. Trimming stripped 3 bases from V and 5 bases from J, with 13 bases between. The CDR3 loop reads CASSLLGTGTEAFF. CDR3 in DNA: TGTGCCAGCAGTTTGTTAGGGACCGGAACTGAAGCTTTCTTT.

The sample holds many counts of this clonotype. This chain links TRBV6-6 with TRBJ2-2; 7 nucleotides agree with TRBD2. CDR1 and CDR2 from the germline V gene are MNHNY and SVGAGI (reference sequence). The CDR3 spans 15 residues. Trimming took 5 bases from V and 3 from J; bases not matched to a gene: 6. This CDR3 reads CASSPPGLYTGELFF. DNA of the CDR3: TGTGCCAGCAGTCCCCCGGGACTATACACCGGGGAGCTGTTTTTT.

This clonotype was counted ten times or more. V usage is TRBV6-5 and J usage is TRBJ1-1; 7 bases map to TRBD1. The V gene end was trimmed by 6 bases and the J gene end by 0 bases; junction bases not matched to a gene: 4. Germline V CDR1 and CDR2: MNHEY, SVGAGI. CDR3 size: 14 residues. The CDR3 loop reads CASSRQGMNTEAFF. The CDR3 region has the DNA TGTGCCAGCAGCCGACAGGGAATGAACACTGAAGCTTTCTTT.

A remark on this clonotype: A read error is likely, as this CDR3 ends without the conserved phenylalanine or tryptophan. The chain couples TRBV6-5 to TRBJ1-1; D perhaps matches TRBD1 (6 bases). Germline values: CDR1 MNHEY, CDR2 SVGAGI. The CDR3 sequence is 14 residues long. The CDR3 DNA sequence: TGTGCCAGCAGTTACTCCCAGGGGATCACTGAGGCTTTCCTT. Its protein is CASSYSQGITEAFL.

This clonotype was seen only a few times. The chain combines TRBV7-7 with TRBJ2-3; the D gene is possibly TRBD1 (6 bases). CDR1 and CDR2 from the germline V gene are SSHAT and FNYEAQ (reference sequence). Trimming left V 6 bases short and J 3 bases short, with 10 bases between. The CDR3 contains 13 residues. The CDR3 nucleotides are TGTGCCAGCAGTCGCGACAGGACAGATACGCAGTATTTT. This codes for CASSRDRTDTQYF.

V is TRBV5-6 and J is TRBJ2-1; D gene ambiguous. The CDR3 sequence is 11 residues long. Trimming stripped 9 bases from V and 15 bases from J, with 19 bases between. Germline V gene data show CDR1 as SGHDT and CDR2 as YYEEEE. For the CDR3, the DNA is TGTGCCACACTCGAACGACTCCACCGGTTCTTC. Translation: CATLERLHRFF.

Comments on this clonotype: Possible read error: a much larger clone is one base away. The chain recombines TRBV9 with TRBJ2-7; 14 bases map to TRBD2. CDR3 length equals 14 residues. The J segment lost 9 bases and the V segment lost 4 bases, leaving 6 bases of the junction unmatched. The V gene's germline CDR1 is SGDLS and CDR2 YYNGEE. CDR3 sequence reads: CASSRTSGRHGQYF. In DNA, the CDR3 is TGTGCCAGCAGCAGGACTAGCGGGAGGCACGGGCAGTACTTC. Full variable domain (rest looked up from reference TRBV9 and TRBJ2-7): DSGVTQTPKHLITATGQRVTLRCSPRSGDLSVYWYQQSLDQGLQFLIQYYNGEERAKGNILERFSAQQFPDLHSELNLSSLELGDSALYFCASSRTSGRHGQYFGPGTRLTVT.

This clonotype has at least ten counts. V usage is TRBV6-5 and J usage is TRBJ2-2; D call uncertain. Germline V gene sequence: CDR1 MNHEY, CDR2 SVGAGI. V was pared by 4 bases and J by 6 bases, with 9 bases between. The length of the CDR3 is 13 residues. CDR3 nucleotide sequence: TGTGCCAGCAGTTTGAGTGGGGCCGGGGAGCTGTTTTTT. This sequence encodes CASSLSGAGELFF.

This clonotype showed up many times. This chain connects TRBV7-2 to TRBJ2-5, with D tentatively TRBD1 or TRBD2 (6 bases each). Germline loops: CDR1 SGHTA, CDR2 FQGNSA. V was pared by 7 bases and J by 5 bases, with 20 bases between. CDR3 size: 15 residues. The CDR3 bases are TGTGCCAGCACCCTCTCGAAGGGGGGCAGCGAGACCCAGTACTTC. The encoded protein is CASTLSKGGSETQYF.

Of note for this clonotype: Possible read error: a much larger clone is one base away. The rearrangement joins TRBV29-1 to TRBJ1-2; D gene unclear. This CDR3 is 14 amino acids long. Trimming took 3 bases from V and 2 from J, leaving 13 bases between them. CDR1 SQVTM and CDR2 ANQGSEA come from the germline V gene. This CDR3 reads CSVDWSAANYGYTF. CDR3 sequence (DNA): TGCAGCGTTGACTGGTCTGCCGCCAACTATGGCTACACCTTC.

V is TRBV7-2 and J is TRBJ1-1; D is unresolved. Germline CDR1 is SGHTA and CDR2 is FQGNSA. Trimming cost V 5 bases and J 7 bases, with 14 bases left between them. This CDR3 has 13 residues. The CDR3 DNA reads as TGTGCCAGCAGCCTTACGACAAGTCTTGAAGCTTTCTTT. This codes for CASSLTTSLEAFF.

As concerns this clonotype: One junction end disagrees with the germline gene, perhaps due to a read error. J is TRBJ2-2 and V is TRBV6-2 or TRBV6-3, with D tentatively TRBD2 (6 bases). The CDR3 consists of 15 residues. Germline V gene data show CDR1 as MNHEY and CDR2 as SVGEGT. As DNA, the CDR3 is TGTGCCAGCAGTTTGTATCGGGAGAACAACGGGGAGCTGTTTTTT. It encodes CASSLYRENNGELFF.

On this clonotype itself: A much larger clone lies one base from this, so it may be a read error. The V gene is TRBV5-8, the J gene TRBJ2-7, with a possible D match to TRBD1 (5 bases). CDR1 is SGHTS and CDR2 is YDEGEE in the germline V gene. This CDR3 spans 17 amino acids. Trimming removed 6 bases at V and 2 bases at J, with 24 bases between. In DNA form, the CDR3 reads TGTGCCAGCAACCCCTCGACAGTGCCCTTTGGGGCCTACGAGCAGTACTTC. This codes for CASNPSTVPFGAYEQYF.

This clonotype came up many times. The CDR3 region has the DNA TGTGCCAGCAGCTTAGGTCAGGGGAACAATCAGCCCCAGCATTTT. Its translation: CASSLGQGNNQPQHF. J is TRBJ1-5 and V is TRBV11-2, with D tentatively TRBD1 (6 bases). The CDR3 totals 15 residues. CDR1 is SGHAT and CDR2 is FQNNGV in the germline V gene. Trimming removed 1 base from V and 3 bases from J, with 10 bases in between.

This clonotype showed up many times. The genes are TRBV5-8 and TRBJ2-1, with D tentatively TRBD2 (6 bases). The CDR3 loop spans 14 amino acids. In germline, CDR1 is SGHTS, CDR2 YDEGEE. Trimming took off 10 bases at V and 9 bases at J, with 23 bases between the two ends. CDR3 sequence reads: CAVMTTEGLGEQFF. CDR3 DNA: TGTGCCGTCATGACAACGGAGGGGCTGGGTGAGCAGTTCTTC. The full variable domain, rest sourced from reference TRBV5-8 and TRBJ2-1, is EAGVTQSPTHLIKTRGQQATLRCSPISGHTSVYWYQQALGLGLQFLLWYDEGEERNRGNFPPRFSGRQFPNYSSELNVNALELEDSALYLCAVMTTEGLGEQFFGPGTRLTVL.

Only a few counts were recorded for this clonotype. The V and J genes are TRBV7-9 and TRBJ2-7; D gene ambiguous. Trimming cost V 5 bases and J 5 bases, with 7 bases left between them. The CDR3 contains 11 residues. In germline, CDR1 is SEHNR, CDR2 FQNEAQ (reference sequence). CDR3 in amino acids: CASSPFDEQYF. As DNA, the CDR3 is TGTGCCAGCAGCCCCTTTGACGAGCAGTACTTC.

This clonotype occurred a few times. The CDR3, as DNA: TGTGCCAGTAGTAACTGGCGGGAGGGGTACAATGAGCAGTTCTTC. Translating it yields CASSNWREGYNEQFF. J is TRBJ2-1 and V is TRBV19, with 9 bases identical to TRBD2. V lost 4 bases, J lost 4 bases, and 5 bases stayed unmatched. The CDR3 sequence is 15 residues long. Germline V gives CDR1 LNHDA, CDR2 SQIVND (reference sequence).

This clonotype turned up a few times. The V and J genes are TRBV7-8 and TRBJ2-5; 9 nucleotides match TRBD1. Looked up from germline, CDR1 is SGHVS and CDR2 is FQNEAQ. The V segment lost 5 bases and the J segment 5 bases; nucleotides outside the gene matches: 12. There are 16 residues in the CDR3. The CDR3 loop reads CASSPVSGTGYETQYF. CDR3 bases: TGTGCCAGCAGCCCGGTCTCGGGGACAGGGTACGAGACCCAGTACTTC.

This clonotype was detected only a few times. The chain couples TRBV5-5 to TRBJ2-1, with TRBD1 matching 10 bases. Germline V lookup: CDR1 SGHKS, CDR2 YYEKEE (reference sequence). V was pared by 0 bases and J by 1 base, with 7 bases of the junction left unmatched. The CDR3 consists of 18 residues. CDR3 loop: CASSLAGGTGASYNEQFF. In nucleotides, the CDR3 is TGTGCCAGCAGCTTGGCCGGAGGGACAGGGGCGTCCTACAATGAGCAGTTCTTC.

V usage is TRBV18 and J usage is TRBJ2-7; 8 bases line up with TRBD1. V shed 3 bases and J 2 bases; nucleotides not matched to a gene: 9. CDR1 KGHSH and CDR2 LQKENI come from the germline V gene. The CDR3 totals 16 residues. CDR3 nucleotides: TGTGCCAGCTCACCGTATCCGGGACAGGAAACCTACGAGCAGTACTTC. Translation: CASSPYPGQETYEQYF.

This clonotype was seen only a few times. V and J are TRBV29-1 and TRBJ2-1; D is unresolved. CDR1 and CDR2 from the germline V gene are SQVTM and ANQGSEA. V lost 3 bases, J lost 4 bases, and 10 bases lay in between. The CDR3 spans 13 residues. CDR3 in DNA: TGCAGCGTTGAGAAAGCTACGTACAATGAGCAGTTCTTC. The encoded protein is CSVEKATYNEQFF.

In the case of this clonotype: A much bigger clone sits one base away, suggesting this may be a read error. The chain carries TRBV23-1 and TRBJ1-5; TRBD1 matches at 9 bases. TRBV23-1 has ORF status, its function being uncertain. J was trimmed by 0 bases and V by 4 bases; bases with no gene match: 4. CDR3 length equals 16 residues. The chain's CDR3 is CASSPRQGVSNQPQHF. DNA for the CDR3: TGCGCCAGCAGTCCCCGACAGGGGGTTAGCAATCAGCCCCAGCATTTT.